This T cell receptor beta chain was identified during a study of blood T cells in healthy people across ages. As for the study in general: Capturing about one barcoded beta molecule per two T cells was achieved by template switching. Study conclusions and caveats: Long-lived donors had more naive CD4+ cells and higher diversity than aged donors.

Turning to this clonotype: Its specificity is unknown.

Together with a sample-barcoded 5' primer, a J-beta primer mix was included in a second PCR lasting roughly 6 to 12 cycles. TCRdb used MiXCR to reprocess the 5' RACE reads, holding one entry per CDR3 protein. In the table there are about 1.1 million distinct CDR3 sequences, roughly two fifths of which are singletons. From germline, CDR1 is LGHDT and CDR2 YNNKEL (reference sequence). V lost 3 bases and J 4 bases, leaving 9 bases between the germline ends. The length of the CDR3 is 13 residues. Isolation per sample recovered at least 6.5 million PBMCs. Sequenced sample: blood. This clonotype originated in a man aged 18 to 30 in good health. This chain connects TRBV3-1 to TRBJ1-2; D gene unclear. The CDR3 region has the DNA TGTGCCAGCAGCCACCGAAATCTCTATGGCTACACCTTC. This translates into CASSHRNLYGYTF.